The 23 T cell receptor beta chains presented below share a single source sample, sequenced in a study of blood T cells in healthy people across ages. A second about 7 to 11 cycle PCR used barcoded and J-beta primers. Each CDR3 protein gets one entry after TCRdb re-called the 5' RACE reads with MiXCR. This sample has hundreds of thousands of distinct CDR3 sequences, with around 43% found just once. Sequencing was carried out using blood. The receptors originated from an elderly man in good health.

The chain uses TRBV7-8 and TRBJ2-4; tentatively, D is TRBD1 (6 bases). CDR3 length: 16 residues. Looked up from germline, CDR1 is SGHVS and CDR2 is FQNEAQ. V dropped 5 bases and J dropped 0 bases, with 14 bases sitting between them. CDR3 in DNA: TGTGCCAGCAGCAACAACAGGGCTGGAGCCAAAAACATTCAGTACTTC. Protein: CASSNNRAGAKNIQYF.

This clonotype appeared a few times. V and J are TRBV2 and TRBJ2-5; D gene ambiguous. Trimming took off 6 bases at V and 2 bases at J, with 13 bases between the two ends. Germline CDR1 and CDR2: SNHLY and FYNNEI. This CDR3 is built from 14 residues. The CDR3 spells CASSPKTVQETQYF. CDR3 nucleotide sequence: TGTGCCAGCAGCCCCAAGACGGTACAAGAGACCCAGTACTTC.

The rearrangement joins TRBV12-3 or TRBV12-4 to TRBJ1-1; TRBD1 aligns across 7 bases. The CDR3 totals 13 residues. J gave up 7 bases and V 2 bases, and 4 bases lay outside the gene matches. The CDR3 DNA sequence: TGTGCCAGCAGTTTAAGGGGGCTCCTTGAAGCTTTCTTT. Amino acid sequence: CASSLRGLLEAFF.

The gene calls are TRBV15 and TRBJ2-1; tentative D call: TRBD1 (6 bases). The germline V gene encodes CDR1 LNHNV and CDR2 YYDKDF (reference sequence). The CDR3 has 15 residues. V gave up 2 bases and J gave up 5 bases, with 13 bases separating them. The CDR3 coding sequence is TGTGCCACCAGCAGAAACCAACAGGGAAACAATGAGCAGTTCTTC. Protein product: CATSRNQQGNNEQFF.

This clonotype was detected only once. The rearrangement joins TRBV28 to TRBJ2-1; 11 bases map to TRBD1. The CDR3 totals 16 residues. V lost 5 bases and J lost 7; bases outside the gene matches: 10. Germline loops: CDR1 MDHEN, CDR2 SYDVKM. Here the CDR3 reads CASSPTGTGGENEQFF. The CDR3 nucleotides are TGTGCCAGCAGTCCGACCGGGACAGGGGGTGAGAATGAGCAGTTCTTC.

The rearrangement uses TRBV7-2 and TRBJ1-1; D is uncertain. CDR1 and CDR2 (germline): SGHTA, FQGNSA. The CDR3 is 15 amino acids. V was clipped by 4 bases and J by 6 bases, with 18 bases between them. CDR3 sequence: CASSSWATGDPEAFF. CDR3 sequence (DNA): TGTGCCAGCAGCTCCTGGGCCACCGGAGACCCTGAAGCTTTCTTT.

Regarding this clonotype: A junction boundary mismatches the germline segment, possibly from a read error. The rearrangement uses TRBV4-1 and TRBJ2-1; TRBD2 aligns across 8 bases. The DNA end favors TRBJ2-7, so the J call may be wrong. The V gene's germline CDR1 is MGHRA and CDR2 YSYEKL. This CDR3 is built from 15 residues. CDR3 amino acids: CAGSQRREAYNEQYF. The CDR3 DNA reads TGCGCCGGCAGCCAGCGGCGGGAGGCCTACAATGAGCAGTACTTC.

The chain employs TRBV7-9 and TRBJ2-5, with a weak D call TRBD2 (5 bases). In germline, CDR1 is SEHNR, CDR2 FQNEAQ (reference sequence). This CDR3 has 17 amino acids. Trimming took off 2 bases at V and 11 bases at J, with 27 bases between the two ends. CDR3 region: CASSLSGGRLANNEQYF. In nucleotides, the CDR3 is TGTGCCAGCAGCTTAAGCGGCGGGCGGTTGGCCAACAATGAGCAGTACTTC.

This clonotype was detected many times. The V gene is TRBV7-9, the J gene TRBJ2-5, with 8 bases matching TRBD1. This CDR3 spans 16 amino acids. Trimming took 5 bases from V and 6 from J; bases not matched to a gene: 14. Germline V gene sequence: CDR1 SEHNR, CDR2 FQNEAQ (reference sequence). CDR3 nucleotides: TGTGCCAGCAGCCCTTCGACAGGGGCGGTGGGGAAGACCCAGTACTTC. This sequence encodes CASSPSTGAVGKTQYF. Together with reference TRBV7-9 and TRBJ2-5, the CDR3 gives the full variable domain: DTGVSQNPRHKITKRGQNVTFRCDPISEHNRLYWYRQTLGQGPEFLTYFQNEAQLEKSRLLSDRFSAERPKGSFSTLEIQRTEQGDSAMYLCASSPSTGAVGKTQYFGPGTRLLVL.

This clonotype showed up just a few times. J is TRBJ2-1 and V is TRBV6-2 or TRBV6-3, with D perhaps TRBD1 (6 bases). This CDR3 contains 14 residues. The ends were cut back, 6 bases at V and 5 bases at J, with 14 bases in the middle. Germline values: CDR1 MNHEY, CDR2 SVGEGT. CDR3 loop: CASSGPRGNNEQFF. CDR3 nucleotide sequence: TGTGCCAGCAGCGGGCCAAGGGGGAACAATGAGCAGTTCTTC.

The genes are TRBV6-2 or TRBV6-3 and TRBJ2-1, with 7 nucleotides matching TRBD2. Germline CDR1 and CDR2: MNHEY and SVGEGT. This CDR3 has 13 amino acids. J was trimmed by 3 bases and V by 6 bases; bases with no gene match: 2. The DNA for the CDR3 is TGTGCCAGCAGACGGGACTACTACAATGAGCAGTTCTTC. Its translation: CASRRDYYNEQFF.

CDR3 in amino acids: CASSRGQLIGEQYF. The CDR3 nucleotides are TGTGCCTCCAGCCGGGGGCAGCTAATCGGCGAGCAGTACTTC. The V and J genes are TRBV30 and TRBJ2-7; D may correspond to TRBD1 or TRBD2 (6 bases each). Germline CDR1 and CDR2: GTSNPN and SVGIG (reference sequence). CDR3 length: 14 amino acids. Trimming stripped 7 bases from V and 6 bases from J, with 22 bases between.

This clonotype was detected a few times. This chain connects TRBV20-1 to TRBJ2-5, with D perhaps matching TRBD2 (7 bases). Germline lookup yields CDR1 DFQATT and CDR2 SNEGSKA (reference sequence). The CDR3 runs to 15 residues. The V end lost 1 base, the J end lost 4 bases, and 16 bases lay between the germline ends. The DNA of the CDR3 is TGCAGTGCTAGAGTGAGGAGGGGGGGGAGAGAGACCCAGTACTTC. Protein sequence: CSARVRRGGRETQYF.

This clonotype was observed a handful of times. This chain joins TRBV12-3 or TRBV12-4 and TRBJ2-3; 8 positions agree with TRBD2. Trimming removed 7 bases from V and 3 bases from J; junction bases left unmatched: 12. This CDR3 contains 16 residues. CDR3 nucleotides: TGTGCCAGCACGATTCGGGCGGGAGGTCTTACAGATACGCAGTATTTT. Translated: CASTIRAGGLTDTQYF.

This clonotype showed up just a few times. The rearrangement uses TRBV7-9 and TRBJ2-3; tentative D call: TRBD1 (5 bases). The CDR3 runs to 15 residues. V lost 3 bases and J lost 6, with 16 bases in between. The V gene's germline CDR1 is SEHNR and CDR2 FQNEAQ (reference sequence). As DNA, the CDR3 is TGTGCCAGCAGCTTGCAAGCAAGGGGATCGGATACGCAGTATTTT. Translating gives CASSLQARGSDTQYF. Variable domain in full (rest from reference TRBV7-9 and TRBJ2-3): DTGVSQNPRHKITKRGQNVTFRCDPISEHNRLYWYRQTLGQGPEFLTYFQNEAQLEKSRLLSDRFSAERPKGSFSTLEIQRTEQGDSAMYLCASSLQARGSDTQYFGPGTRLTVL.

This sequence joins TRBV20-1 and TRBJ2-4; the match to TRBD1 covers 9 bases. This CDR3 comprises 14 residues. Trimming cost V 4 bases and J 6 bases; bases outside gene matches: 7. Germline CDR1 DFQATT, CDR2 SNEGSKA (reference sequence). The CDR3: CSATGQGFLNIQYF. In DNA form, the CDR3 reads TGCAGTGCTACCGGACAGGGGTTTTTAAACATTCAGTACTTC.

Concerning this clonotype itself: The CDR3 carries no conserved terminal phenylalanine or tryptophan, so it likely arises from a read error. The chain uses TRBV9 and TRBJ2-7; D is unresolved. Per the germline V gene, CDR1 is SGDLS and CDR2 is YYNGEE. This CDR3 contains 14 residues. Trimming shortened V by 2 bases and J by 2 bases, and 11 bases separated the two germline ends. The CDR3 DNA sequence: TGTGCCAGCAGCGTCGACCAAGCCACCTACGAGCAGTACTTA. It specifies CASSVDQATYEQYL.

The rearrangement uses TRBV7-2 and TRBJ2-2; TRBD2 aligns across 9 bases. Germline V gives CDR1 SGHTA, CDR2 FQGNSA. The CDR3 loop spans 17 amino acids. With V trimmed by 3 bases and J by 1 base, 6 bases remained unmatched. In DNA, the CDR3 is TGTGCCAGCAGCTTCGGGCGGGGGGGTGTGAACACCGGGGAGCTGTTTTTT. This encodes CASSFGRGGVNTGELFF. Looking up the rest from reference TRBV7-2 and TRBJ2-2 gives the full variable domain: GAGVSQSPSNKVTEKGKDVELRCDPISGHTALYWYRQSLGQGLEFLIYFQGNSAPDKSGLPSDRFSAERTGGSVSTLTIQRTQQEDSAVYLCASSFGRGGVNTGELFFGEGSRLTVL.

This clonotype was found a few times. The CDR3, as DNA: TGTGCCAGCAGCCTGAACGGACAGGGGGCGAGGGCGGCCAAAAACATTCAGTACTTC. This sequence encodes CASSLNGQGARAAKNIQYF. The rearrangement uses TRBV6-2 or TRBV6-3 and TRBJ2-4; 11 bases align to TRBD1. Unmatched junction bases numbered 14, after V lost 6 bases and J lost 1 base. CDR3 length: 19 residues. Germline V gene sequence: CDR1 MNHEY, CDR2 SVGEGT.

This clonotype has a handful of counts. The DNA for the CDR3 is TGTGCCAGCAGCTTAAAGGAGCCTCTCTTTGCAGGGGCGAAAGAGACCCAGTACTTC. Translation gives CASSLKEPLFAGAKETQYF. This chain links TRBV7-2 with TRBJ2-5; D might be TRBD1 (6 bases). The CDR3 is 19 residues long. V was trimmed by 2 bases and J by 3 bases, leaving 25 bases between them. The germline CDR1 and CDR2 sequences are SGHTA and FQGNSA. The variable domain in full, completed from reference TRBV7-2 and TRBJ2-5, reads GAGVSQSPSNKVTEKGKDVELRCDPISGHTALYWYRQSLGQGLEFLIYFQGNSAPDKSGLPSDRFSAERTGGSVSTLTIQRTQQEDSAVYLCASSLKEPLFAGAKETQYFGPGTRLLVL.

The table lists this clonotype with a few counts. This chain links TRBV5-1 with TRBJ1-3, with 8 bases matching TRBD1. Germline V gene data show CDR1 as SGHRS and CDR2 as YFSETQ. This CDR3 has 18 amino acids. The V gene end was trimmed by 0 bases and the J gene end by 0 bases; junction bases not matched to a gene: 8. CDR3 loop: CASSLAGTGGPSGNTIYF. CDR3 coding DNA: TGCGCCAGCAGCTTGGCCGGGACAGGTGGACCCTCTGGAAACACCATATATTTT.

This clonotype was seen at least ten times. The genes are TRBV11-2 and TRBJ2-4, with D unresolved. Trimming took 2 bases from V and 2 from J, leaving 1 base between them. Germline V gene sequence: CDR1 SGHAT, CDR2 FQNNGV. The CDR3 contains 12 residues. The CDR3 is CASSLTKNIQYF. CDR3 DNA sequence: TGTGCCAGCAGCTTAACCAAAAACATTCAGTACTTC.

The rearrangement links TRBV20-1 to TRBJ2-5; 9 bases are shared with TRBD1. This CDR3 contains 18 residues. After removal of 0 bases from V and 5 bases from J, the junction contained 16 bases not matched to a gene. CDR1 DFQATT and CDR2 SNEGSKA come from the germline V gene (reference sequence). CDR3 region: CSARDPFSDRGPPETQYF. CDR3 DNA sequence: TGCAGTGCTAGAGATCCCTTTTCGGACAGGGGCCCACCCGAGACCCAGTACTTC.